One and the same sample provided the 28 T cell receptor beta chains below, sequenced in a study of blood T cell repertoires in COVID-19. The data were produced by immunoSEQ multiplex PCR, yet TCRdb's version contains in-frame clones alone and is incomplete. This table holds around 300,000 clones, almost 90% found once. Sequencing input: PBMCs or T cells enriched from blood (not recorded which). The receptors derive from a woman aged 18-35 years with acute COVID-19.

This chain connects TRBV27 to TRBJ1-3; TRBD1 might be the D (5 bases). The CDR3 totals 14 residues. V lost 6 bases and J 2 bases, leaving 11 bases between the germline ends. Germline CDR1 and CDR2: MNHEY and SMNVEV (reference sequence). The chain's CDR3 is CASSKGSAGNTIYF. The CDR3 coding sequence is TGTGCCAGCAGCAAGGGGTCCGCTGGAAACACCATATATTTT.

The V gene is TRBV4-3, the J gene TRBJ1-2; D possibly corresponds to TRBD1 (6 bases). The CDR3 is made up of 15 amino acids. The ends were cut back, 0 bases at V and 7 bases at J, with 15 bases in the middle. The germline gives CDR1 LGHNA, CDR2 YSLEER. CDR3 DNA sequence: TGCGCCAGCAGCCAAGATGAGGGGGGGATGGGTGGCTACACCTTC. This translates into CASSQDEGGMGGYTF.

The gene calls are TRBV7-9 and TRBJ1-5, with D perhaps TRBD1 (5 bases). Germline V gene data show CDR1 as SEHNR and CDR2 as FQNEAQ (reference sequence). Trimming left V 2 bases short and J 2 bases short, with 7 bases between. The length of the CDR3 is 14 residues. This CDR3 reads CASSLTGGNQPQHF. The CDR3 DNA reads as TGTGCCAGCAGCTTAACAGGTGGCAATCAGCCCCAGCATTTT.

The chain has TRBV6-5 and TRBJ1-4, with D perhaps TRBD1 (5 bases). Per germline, CDR1 MNHEY and CDR2 SVGAGI. The V end lost 2 bases, the J end lost 10 bases, and 11 bases lay between the germline ends. The CDR3 has 13 residues. The CDR3: CASSYAREGKLFF. As DNA, the CDR3 is TGTGCCAGCAGTTACGCCAGGGAGGGAAAACTGTTTTTT.

V usage is TRBV11-2 and J usage is TRBJ2-7, with 15 nucleotides matching TRBD2. Trimming took 5 bases from V and 4 from J; bases not matched to a gene: 9. This CDR3 has 17 residues. CDR1 and CDR2 from the germline V gene are SGHAT and FQNNGV. The CDR3, as DNA: TGTGCCAGCAGCCAGGGACTAGCGGGAGGATGGCCATACGAGCAGTACTTC. This gives the protein CASSQGLAGGWPYEQYF.

Here the CDR3 DNA reads TGTGCCAGCAGCTTCTTAGCGGAGGGTTACGAGCAGTACTTC. As protein: CASSFLAEGYEQYF. V usage is TRBV7-2 and J usage is TRBJ2-7; a possible D gene is TRBD2 (6 bases). The length of the CDR3 is 14 residues. The V gene lost 3 bases and the J gene lost 4 bases, with 13 bases spanning the gap. Germline CDR1 reads SGHTA; CDR2 reads FQGNSA.

V and J are TRBV7-9 and TRBJ2-1, with 8 bases that match TRBD2. J lost 3 bases, V lost 9 bases, and 4 bases had no gene match. The V gene's germline CDR1 is SEHNR and CDR2 FQNEAQ (reference sequence). The CDR3 extends over 13 amino acids. Here the CDR3 DNA reads TGTGCCAGTATAGCGGGAAACTACAATGAGCAGTTCTTC. Translated: CASIAGNYNEQFF.

The rearrangement joins TRBV7-8 to TRBJ2-1; D possibly corresponds to TRBD2 (6 bases). The CDR3 is made up of 15 amino acids. V was trimmed by 7 bases and J by 0 bases, leaving 13 bases between them. Germline assignment: CDR1 SGHVS and CDR2 FQNEAQ. CDR3 coding DNA: TGTGCCAGCATGCGCGGGGCTCCCTCCTACAATGAGCAGTTCTTC. Protein product: CASMRGAPSYNEQFF.

This clone has only a few counts. V and J are TRBV2 and TRBJ2-7; 11 bases match TRBD2. There are 16 residues in the CDR3. Unmatched junction bases numbered 11, after V lost 8 bases and J lost 2 bases. Germline V gives CDR1 SNHLY, CDR2 FYNNEI. The CDR3 nucleotides are TGTGCCAGCCGACTGACCCAGACTAGCGGGGCCTACGAGCAGTACTTC. It specifies CASRLTQTSGAYEQYF.

The rearrangement links TRBV18 to TRBJ1-4; D uncertain. The CDR3 contains 16 residues. Trimming left V 1 base short and J 0 bases short, with 9 bases between. From germline, CDR1 is KGHSH and CDR2 LQKENI. The CDR3 region has the DNA TGTGCCAGCTCACCACAACAGTCGTCAACTAATGAAAAACTGTTTTTT. This gives the protein CASSPQQSSTNEKLFF.

V is TRBV27 and J is TRBJ2-7; 7 positions match TRBD1. CDR3 length: 15 amino acids. CDR1 and CDR2 from the germline V gene are MNHEY and SMNVEV (reference sequence). V dropped 2 bases and J dropped 5; count of bases not matched to a gene: 9. CDR3 loop: CASSLRGTVVNEQYF. Written as DNA, the CDR3 is TGTGCCAGCAGTTTAAGAGGGACAGTGGTTAACGAGCAGTACTTC.

The chain employs TRBV7-2 and TRBJ2-7, with 13 bases fitting TRBD2. This CDR3 region has 16 residues. Losses at the gene ends were 3 bases for V and 3 bases for J; bases not matched to a gene: 5. Germline loops: CDR1 SGHTA, CDR2 FQGNSA. The CDR3 spells CASSFQGTSGNYEQYF. Written as DNA, the CDR3 is TGTGCCAGCAGCTTCCAGGGGACTAGCGGGAACTACGAGCAGTACTTC.

The CDR3 nucleotides are TGTGCCAGCAGCCCCCGGCAGGGGGAAGTCGGGGAGCTGTTTTTT. The encoded protein is CASSPRQGEVGELFF. The chain couples TRBV9 to TRBJ2-2; 7 bases match TRBD1. Germline trimming cut 4 bases from V and 7 bases from J; bases unmatched to any gene: 10. The germline V gene has CDR1 SGDLS and CDR2 YYNGEE. The CDR3 has 15 residues.

This chain links TRBV7-9 with TRBJ1-1; D gene unclear. CDR3 length: 14 residues. Germline CDR1 is SEHNR and CDR2 is FQNEAQ (reference sequence). V lost 1 base, J lost 5 bases, and 11 bases lay in between. The chain's CDR3 is CASSLVTGVTEAFF. The CDR3 DNA is TGTGCCAGCAGCTTAGTTACCGGGGTAACTGAAGCTTTCTTT.

The gene calls are TRBV10-1 and TRBJ2-2, with 11 bases that match TRBD2. Germline assignment: CDR1 WNHNN and CDR2 SYGVQD (reference sequence). V gave up 4 bases and J gave up 1 base; unmatched junction bases: 2. The length of the CDR3 is 16 residues. CDR3: CASSVGLAGNTGELFF. In DNA form, the CDR3 reads TGCGCCAGCAGTGTCGGACTAGCGGGGAACACCGGGGAGCTGTTTTTT.

The V gene is TRBV28, the J gene TRBJ2-7, with a tentative D call TRBD2 (5 bases). CDR1 MDHEN and CDR2 SYDVKM come from the germline V gene. The CDR3 sequence is 15 residues long. The germline V and J ends were trimmed by 7 bases and 0 bases, with 16 bases remaining between them. The CDR3 is CASIPASGLSYEQYF. DNA for the CDR3: TGTGCCAGCATTCCAGCCAGCGGCCTCTCCTACGAGCAGTACTTC.

The chain recombines TRBV5-1 with TRBJ2-5; 9 bases are shared with TRBD1. Germline values: CDR1 SGHRS, CDR2 YFSETQ. With 4 bases clipped from V and 4 bases from J, the junction kept 5 bases outside the gene matches. The CDR3 totals 14 residues. This CDR3 reads CASSVRTGVETQYF. The DNA of the CDR3 is TGCGCCAGCAGCGTGAGGACAGGGGTAGAGACCCAGTACTTC.

The table lists this clone with a count of one. V is TRBV19 and J is TRBJ2-1; 11 nucleotides line up with TRBD2. The germline V gene has CDR1 LNHDA and CDR2 SQIVND (reference sequence). The V and J ends lost 2 bases and 8 bases, in that order; junction bases with no gene match: 11. The CDR3 runs 17 residues. Written as DNA, the CDR3 is TGTGCCAGTAGTATACTAGCGGGAGGCTTACCGAGGGATGAGCAGTTCTTC. It is translated as CASSILAGGLPRDEQFF.

The chain employs TRBV21-1 and TRBJ1-5; the table's TRBD1 call for D was not verified on the DNA. TRBV21-1 is a known pseudogene. The CDR3 loop spans 14 amino acids. In DNA, the CDR3 is TGTGCCAGCAGCAGAGGACAGGGCGGACAGCCCCAGCATTTT. It specifies CASSRGQGGQPQHF.

The chain recombines TRBV25-1 with TRBJ2-7; the D gene is possibly TRBD2 (5 bases). Germline-derived CDR1 and CDR2 are MGHDK and SYGVNS. V was clipped by 6 bases and J by 3 bases, with 21 bases between them. The CDR3 sequence is 16 residues long. CDR3 loop: CASSNAVERPFYEQYF. CDR3 nucleotide sequence: TGTGCCAGCAGCAATGCTGTTGAGCGGCCATTCTACGAGCAGTACTTC.

This clone was observed at least ten times. This chain joins TRBV15 and TRBJ2-5; TRBD2 aligns across 7 bases. CDR1 is LNHNV and CDR2 is YYDKDF in the germline V gene (reference sequence). This CDR3 is built from 14 residues. V dropped 0 bases and J dropped 4; count of bases not matched to a gene: 2. The CDR3 DNA reads TGTGCCACCAGCAGAGAGGCGGGAGTAGAGACCCAGTACTTC. It encodes CATSREAGVETQYF.

V usage is TRBV28 and J usage is TRBJ1-1, with 7 bases lining up with TRBD1. V was clipped by 4 bases and J by 6 bases; unmatched bases: 8. CDR1 and CDR2 from the germline V gene are MDHEN and SYDVKM. CDR3 length: 14 amino acids. The CDR3 nucleotides read TGTGCCAGCAGTTCGCTACAGGGGCTCCCTGAAGCTTTCTTT. Encoded protein: CASSSLQGLPEAFF.

In this sample, this clone turned up a few times. V is TRBV27 and J is TRBJ1-6, with a weak D call TRBD1 (5 bases). Germline values: CDR1 MNHEY, CDR2 SMNVEV (reference sequence). CDR3 size: 16 residues. The V end lost 1 base, the J end lost 10 bases, and 17 bases lay between the germline ends. CDR3 amino acids: CASSLYFGQGSSPLHF. In DNA form, the CDR3 reads TGTGCCAGCAGTTTATATTTCGGGCAGGGCAGCTCACCCCTCCACTTT.

The rearrangement joins TRBV10-2 to TRBJ1-1, with D perhaps matching TRBD1 (5 bases). V was shortened by 4 bases and J by 0 bases, with 9 bases between the two germline ends. This CDR3 has 14 residues. The germline V gene encodes CDR1 WSHSY and CDR2 SAAADI. The CDR3 region has the DNA TGCGCCAGCAGTGGCGGGGCCGTGAACACTGAAGCTTTCTTT. Its translation is CASSGGAVNTEAFF.

The chain combines TRBV5-1 with TRBJ1-5, with D tentatively TRBD1 (5 bases). The CDR3 covers 13 residues. Germline values: CDR1 SGHRS, CDR2 YFSETQ. Trimming removed 3 bases from V and 4 bases from J, with 8 bases in between. In DNA, the CDR3 is TGCGCCAGCAGCTCGGGGGGTAATCAGCCCCAGCATTTT. Translation gives CASSSGGNQPQHF.

The chain recombines TRBV5-1 with TRBJ2-2; 7 nucleotides line up with TRBD2. This CDR3 has 16 residues. The V gene end was trimmed by 6 bases and the J gene end by 4 bases; junction bases not matched to a gene: 12. CDR1 and CDR2 (germline): SGHRS, YFSETQ. CDR3 in amino acids: CASTPRREGPTGELFF. The CDR3 region has the DNA TGCGCCAGCACCCCCAGGAGGGAGGGCCCCACCGGGGAGCTGTTTTTT. Drawing the rest from reference TRBV5-1 and TRBJ2-2, the complete variable domain is KAGVTQTPRYLIKTRGQQVTLSCSPISGHRSVSWYQQTPGQGLQFLFEYFSETQRNKGNFPGRFSGRQFSNSRSEMNVSTLELGDSALYLCASTPRREGPTGELFFGEGSRLTVL.

V and J are TRBV5-5 and TRBJ2-7; D is possibly TRBD2 (7 bases). V was trimmed by 5 bases and J by 2 bases, leaving 20 bases between them. The length of the CDR3 is 16 residues. Germline-derived CDR1 and CDR2 are SGHKS and YYEKEE (reference sequence). The CDR3 protein is CASSSNWGGGTYEQYF. The CDR3, as DNA: TGTGCCAGCAGTTCTAATTGGGGAGGGGGGACCTACGAGCAGTACTTC.

The chain carries TRBV27 and TRBJ2-7, with TRBD2 identical over 9 bases. Germline-derived CDR1 and CDR2 are MNHEY and SMNVEV (reference sequence). The ends lost 6 bases at V and 5 bases at J; junction bases unmatched: 20. The CDR3 runs to 18 residues. The CDR3 nucleotides read TGTGCCAGCAGCCCCCTCAAGGTAGCGGGAGTCCCCCCCCACGAGCAGTACTTC. Translation: CASSPLKVAGVPPHEQYF.